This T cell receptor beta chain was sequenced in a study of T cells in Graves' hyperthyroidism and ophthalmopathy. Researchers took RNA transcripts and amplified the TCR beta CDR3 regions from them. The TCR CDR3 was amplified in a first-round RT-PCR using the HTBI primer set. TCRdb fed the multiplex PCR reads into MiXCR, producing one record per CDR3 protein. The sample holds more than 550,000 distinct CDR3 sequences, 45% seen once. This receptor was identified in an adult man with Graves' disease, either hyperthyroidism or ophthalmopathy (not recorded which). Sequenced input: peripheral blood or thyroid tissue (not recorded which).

CDR3 DNA sequence: TGCAGTGCTGATCCGGGACTATACCAAGAGACCCAGTACTTC. The encoded protein is CSADPGLYQETQYF. The chain links TRBV20-1 to TRBJ2-5; 7 nucleotides match TRBD2. The CDR3 sequence is 14 residues long. CDR1 is DFQATT and CDR2 is SNEGSKA in the germline V gene (reference sequence). Trimming removed 5 bases from V and 0 bases from J; junction bases left unmatched: 6.